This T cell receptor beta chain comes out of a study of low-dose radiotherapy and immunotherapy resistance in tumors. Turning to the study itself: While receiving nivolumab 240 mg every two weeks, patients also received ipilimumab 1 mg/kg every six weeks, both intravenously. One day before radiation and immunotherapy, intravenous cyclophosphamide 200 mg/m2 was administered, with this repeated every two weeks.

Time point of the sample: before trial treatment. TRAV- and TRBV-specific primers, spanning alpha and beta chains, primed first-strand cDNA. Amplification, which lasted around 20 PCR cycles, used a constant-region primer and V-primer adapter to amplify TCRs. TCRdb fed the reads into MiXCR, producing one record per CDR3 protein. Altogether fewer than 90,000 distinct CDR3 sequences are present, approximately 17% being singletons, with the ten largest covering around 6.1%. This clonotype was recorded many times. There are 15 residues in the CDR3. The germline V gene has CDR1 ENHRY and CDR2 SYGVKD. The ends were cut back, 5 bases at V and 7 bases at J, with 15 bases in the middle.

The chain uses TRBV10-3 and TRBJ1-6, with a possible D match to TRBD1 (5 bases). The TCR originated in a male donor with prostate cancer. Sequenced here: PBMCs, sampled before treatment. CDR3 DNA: TGTGCCATCAGTACATCTCAGGGAGGCAATTCACCCCTCCACTTT. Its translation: CAISTSQGGNSPLHF.